This T cell receptor (beta chain) was sequenced in a study of shared clonotypes between healthy human individuals. Study results and limitations: Richness estimates generally favored naive over memory subsets.

CDR1 is DFQATT, CDR2 SNEGSKA, per germline (reference sequence). This CDR3 comprises 10 residues. The V and J ends lost 6 bases and 15 bases, in that order; junction bases with no gene match: 7. TCRdb's copy holds only in-frame clones and misses some; the assay was immunoSEQ multiplex PCR. The data show about 600,000 clones, about 97% seen once. About this clone itself: The antigen remains unidentified.

Sequencing was carried out using naive CD4+ T cells sorted from blood. Subset indicated: CD45RA+ positively selected. The chain uses TRBV20-1 and TRBJ2-1; 8 positions agree with TRBD1. The sequence was obtained from a woman aged 30 to 39 in good health. The CDR3 bases are TGCAGTGCCGAACGACAGGGGTTGTTCTTC. Amino acid sequence: CSAERQGLFF.